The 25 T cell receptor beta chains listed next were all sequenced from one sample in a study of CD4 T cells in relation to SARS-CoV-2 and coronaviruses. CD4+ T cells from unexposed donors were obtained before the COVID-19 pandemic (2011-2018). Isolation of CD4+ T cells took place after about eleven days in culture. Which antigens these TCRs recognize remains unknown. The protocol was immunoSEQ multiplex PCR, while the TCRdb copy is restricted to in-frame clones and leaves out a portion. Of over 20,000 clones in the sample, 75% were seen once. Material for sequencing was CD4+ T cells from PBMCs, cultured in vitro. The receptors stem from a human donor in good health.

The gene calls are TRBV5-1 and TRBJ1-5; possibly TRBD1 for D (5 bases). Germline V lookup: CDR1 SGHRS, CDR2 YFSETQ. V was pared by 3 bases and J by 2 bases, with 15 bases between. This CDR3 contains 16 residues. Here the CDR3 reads CASSSGTGIRNQPQHF. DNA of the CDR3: TGCGCCAGCAGCTCTGGGACCGGCATCCGCAATCAGCCCCAGCATTTT.

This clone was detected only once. The CDR3 DNA is TGTGCCAGCAGTGAAGGACAGGGCGGGTGGACTGAAGCTTTCTTT. The encoded protein is CASSEGQGGWTEAFF. The chain couples TRBV6-1 to TRBJ1-1; 7 bases agree with TRBD1. This CDR3 region has 15 residues. V was pared by 1 base and J by 5 bases, with 7 bases of the junction left unmatched. Germline V lookup: CDR1 MNHNS, CDR2 SASEGT.

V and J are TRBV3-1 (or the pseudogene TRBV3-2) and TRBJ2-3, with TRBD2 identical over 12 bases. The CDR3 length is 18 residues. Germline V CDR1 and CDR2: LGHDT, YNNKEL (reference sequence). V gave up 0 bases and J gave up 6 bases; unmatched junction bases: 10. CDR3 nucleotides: TGTGCCAGCAGCCAAGACACCACTAGCGGGAGGACCCGGGATACGCAGTATTTT. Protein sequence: CASSQDTTSGRTRDTQYF.

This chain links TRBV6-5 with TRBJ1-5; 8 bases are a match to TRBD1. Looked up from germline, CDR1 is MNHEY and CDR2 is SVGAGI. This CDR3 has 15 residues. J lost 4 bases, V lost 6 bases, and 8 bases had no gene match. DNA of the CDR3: TGTGCCAGCAGAACCGGACAGGGCGTAAATCAGCCCCAGCATTTT. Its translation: CASRTGQGVNQPQHF.

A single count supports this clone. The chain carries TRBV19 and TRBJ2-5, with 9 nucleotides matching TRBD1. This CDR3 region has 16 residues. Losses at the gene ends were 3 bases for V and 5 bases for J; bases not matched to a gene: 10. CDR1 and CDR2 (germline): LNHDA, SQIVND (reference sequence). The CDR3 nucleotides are TGTGCCAGTAGTATTAGCACCGGGACAGGGTTCGAGACCCAGTACTTC. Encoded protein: CASSISTGTGFETQYF. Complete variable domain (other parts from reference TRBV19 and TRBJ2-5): DGGITQSPKYLFRKEGQNVTLSCEQNLNHDAMYWYRQDPGQGLRLIYYSQIVNDFQKGDIAEGYSVSREKKESFPLTVTSAQKNPTAFYLCASSISTGTGFETQYFGPGTRLLVL.

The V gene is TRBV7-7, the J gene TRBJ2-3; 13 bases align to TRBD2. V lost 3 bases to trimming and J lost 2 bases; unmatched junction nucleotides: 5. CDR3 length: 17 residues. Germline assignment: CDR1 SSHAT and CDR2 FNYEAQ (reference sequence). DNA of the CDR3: TGTGCCAGCAGCTTCCCGGGACTAGCGGGGATCACAGATACGCAGTATTTT. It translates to CASSFPGLAGITDTQYF. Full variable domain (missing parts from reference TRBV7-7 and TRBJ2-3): GAGVSQSPRYKVTKRGQDVTLRCDPISSHATLYWYQQALGQGPEFLTYFNYEAQPDKSGLPSDRFSAERPEGSISTLTIQRTEQRDSAMYRCASSFPGLAGITDTQYFGPGTRLTVL.

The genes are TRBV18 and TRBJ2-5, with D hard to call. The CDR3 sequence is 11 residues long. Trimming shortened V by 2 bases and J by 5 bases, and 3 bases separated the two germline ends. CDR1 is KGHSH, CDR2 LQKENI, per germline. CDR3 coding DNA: TGTGCCAGCTCACCATCCGAGACCCAGTACTTC. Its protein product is CASSPSETQYF.

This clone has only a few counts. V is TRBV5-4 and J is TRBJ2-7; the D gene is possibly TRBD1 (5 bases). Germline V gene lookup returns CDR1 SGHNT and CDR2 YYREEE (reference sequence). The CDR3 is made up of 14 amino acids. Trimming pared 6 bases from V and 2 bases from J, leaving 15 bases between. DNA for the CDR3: TGTGCCAGCACCCGAAGGCCAGGGACCTACGAGCAGTACTTC. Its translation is CASTRRPGTYEQYF. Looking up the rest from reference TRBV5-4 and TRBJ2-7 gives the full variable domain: ETGVTQSPTHLIKTRGQQVTLRCSSQSGHNTVSWYQQALGQGPQFIFQYYREEENGRGNFPPRFSGLQFPNYSSELNVNALELDDSALYLCASTRRPGTYEQYFGPGTRLTVT.

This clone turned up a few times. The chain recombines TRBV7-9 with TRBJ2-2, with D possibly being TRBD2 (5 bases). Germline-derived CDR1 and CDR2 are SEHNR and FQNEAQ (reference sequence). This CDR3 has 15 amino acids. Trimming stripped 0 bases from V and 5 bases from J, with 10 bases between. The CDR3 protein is CASSLAGVATGELFF. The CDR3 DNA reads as TGTGCCAGCAGCTTAGCCGGGGTTGCGACCGGGGAGCTGTTTTTT.

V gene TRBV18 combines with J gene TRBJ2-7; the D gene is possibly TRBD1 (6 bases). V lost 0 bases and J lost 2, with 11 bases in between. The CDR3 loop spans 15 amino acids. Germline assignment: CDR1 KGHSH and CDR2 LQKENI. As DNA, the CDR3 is TGTGCCAGCTCACCACCGCTCAGGGGCCCCTACGAGCAGTACTTC. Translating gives CASSPPLRGPYEQYF.

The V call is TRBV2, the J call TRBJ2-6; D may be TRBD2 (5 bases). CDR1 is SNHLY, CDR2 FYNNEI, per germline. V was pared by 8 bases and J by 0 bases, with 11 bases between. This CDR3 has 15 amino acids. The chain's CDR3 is CASPPADSGANVLTF. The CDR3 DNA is TGTGCCAGCCCCCCAGCGGACTCTGGGGCCAACGTCCTGACTTTC. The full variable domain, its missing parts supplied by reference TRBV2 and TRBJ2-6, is EPEVTQTPSHQVTQMGQEVILRCVPISNHLYFYWYRQILGQKVEFLVSFYNNEISEKSEIFDDQFSVERPDGSNFTLKIRSTKLEDSAMYFCASPPADSGANVLTFGAGSRLTVL.

CDR3 region: CASSPEYLRTDTQYF. CDR3 nucleotides: TGTGCCAGCAGCCCCGAGTACTTGCGCACAGATACGCAGTATTTT. The V gene is TRBV7-2, the J gene TRBJ2-3; D gene ambiguous. The CDR3 totals 15 residues. Germline assignment: CDR1 SGHTA and CDR2 FQGNSA. V lost 5 bases, J lost 1 base, and 13 bases lay in between.

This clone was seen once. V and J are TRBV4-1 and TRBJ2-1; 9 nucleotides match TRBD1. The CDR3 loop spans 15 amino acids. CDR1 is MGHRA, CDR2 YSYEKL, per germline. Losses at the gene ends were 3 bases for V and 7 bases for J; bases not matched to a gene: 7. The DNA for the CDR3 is TGCGCCAGCAGCCAGCCGGGACAGGGAAAGAATGAGCAGTTCTTC. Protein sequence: CASSQPGQGKNEQFF.

In DNA, the CDR3 is TGTGCCAGCAGCTTGGAAGGGAGCTCCTACAATGAGCAGTTCTTC. This gives the protein CASSLEGSSYNEQFF. This chain uses TRBV5-5 with TRBJ2-1; D might be TRBD2 (5 bases). Trimming pared 0 bases from V and 0 bases from J, leaving 7 bases between. The CDR3 consists of 15 residues. CDR1 is SGHKS, CDR2 YYEKEE, per germline (reference sequence).

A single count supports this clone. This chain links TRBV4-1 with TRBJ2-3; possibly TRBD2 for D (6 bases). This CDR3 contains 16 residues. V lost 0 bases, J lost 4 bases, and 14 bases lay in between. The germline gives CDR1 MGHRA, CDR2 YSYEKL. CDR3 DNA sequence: TGCGCCAGCAGCCAAGATAGGTCTAGCGATCCAGATACGCAGTATTTT. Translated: CASSQDRSSDPDTQYF.

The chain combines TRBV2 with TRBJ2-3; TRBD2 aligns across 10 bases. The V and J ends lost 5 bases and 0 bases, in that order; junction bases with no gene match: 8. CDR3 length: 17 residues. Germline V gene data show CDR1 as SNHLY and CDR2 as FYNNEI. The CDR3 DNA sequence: TGTGCCAGCAGTTTTAATGGACTAGCGGCCAGCACAGATACGCAGTATTTT. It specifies CASSFNGLAASTDTQYF.

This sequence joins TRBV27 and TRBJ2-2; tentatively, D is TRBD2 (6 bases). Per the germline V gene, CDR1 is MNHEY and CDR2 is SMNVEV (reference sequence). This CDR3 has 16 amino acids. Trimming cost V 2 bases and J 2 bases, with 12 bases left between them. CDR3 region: CASSLQGTANTGELFF. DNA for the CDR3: TGTGCCAGCAGTTTACAAGGGACTGCCAACACCGGGGAGCTGTTTTTT.

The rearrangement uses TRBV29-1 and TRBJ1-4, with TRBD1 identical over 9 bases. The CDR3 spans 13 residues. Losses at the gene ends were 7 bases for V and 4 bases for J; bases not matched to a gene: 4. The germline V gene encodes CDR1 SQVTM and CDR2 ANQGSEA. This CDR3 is CSAGGQGNEKLFF. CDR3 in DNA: TGCAGCGCAGGGGGACAGGGTAATGAAAAACTGTTTTTT.

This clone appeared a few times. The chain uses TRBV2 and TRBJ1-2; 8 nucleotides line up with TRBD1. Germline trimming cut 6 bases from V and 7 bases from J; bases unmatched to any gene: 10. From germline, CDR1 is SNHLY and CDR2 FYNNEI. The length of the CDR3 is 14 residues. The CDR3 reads CASSYQGAIFGYTF. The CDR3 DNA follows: TGTGCCAGCAGCTACCAGGGGGCAATTTTTGGCTACACCTTC.

The CDR3: CASSELAGQAGAEAFF. CDR3 in DNA: TGTGCCAGCAGTGAATTAGCAGGCCAAGCCGGGGCTGAAGCTTTCTTT. The chain couples TRBV2 to TRBJ1-1; D is uncertain. V was clipped by 2 bases and J by 6 bases, with 19 bases between them. The CDR3 is 16 amino acids. The germline gives CDR1 SNHLY, CDR2 FYNNEI.

Here the CDR3 reads CASSVGVNYGYTF. CDR3 bases: TGTGCCAGCAGCGTAGGGGTTAACTATGGCTACACCTTC. The chain recombines TRBV7-9 with TRBJ1-2; D perhaps matches TRBD1 (5 bases). Germline assignment: CDR1 SEHNR and CDR2 FQNEAQ (reference sequence). This CDR3 is 13 amino acids long. Trimming stripped 5 bases from V and 1 base from J, with 8 bases between.

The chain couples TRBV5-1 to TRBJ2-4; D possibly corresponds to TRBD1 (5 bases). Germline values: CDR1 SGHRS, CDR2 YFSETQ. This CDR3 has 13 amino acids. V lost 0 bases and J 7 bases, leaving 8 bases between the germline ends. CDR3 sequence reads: CASSLEGVNIQYF. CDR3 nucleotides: TGCGCCAGCAGCTTGGAAGGGGTGAACATTCAGTACTTC.

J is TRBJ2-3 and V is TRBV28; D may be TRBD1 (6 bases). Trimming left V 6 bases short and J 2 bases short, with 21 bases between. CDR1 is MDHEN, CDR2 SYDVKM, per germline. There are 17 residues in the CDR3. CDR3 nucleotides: TGTGCCAGCAGCCCTGGATCTGCACAGGGTCTCACAGATACGCAGTATTTT. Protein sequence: CASSPGSAQGLTDTQYF.

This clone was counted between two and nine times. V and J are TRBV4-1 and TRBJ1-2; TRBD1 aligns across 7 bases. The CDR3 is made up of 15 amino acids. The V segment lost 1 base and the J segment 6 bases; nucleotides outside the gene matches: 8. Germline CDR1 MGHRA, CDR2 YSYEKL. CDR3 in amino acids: CASSQVPTGRDGYTF. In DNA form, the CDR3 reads TGCGCCAGCAGCCAAGTACCGACAGGGAGGGATGGCTACACCTTC.

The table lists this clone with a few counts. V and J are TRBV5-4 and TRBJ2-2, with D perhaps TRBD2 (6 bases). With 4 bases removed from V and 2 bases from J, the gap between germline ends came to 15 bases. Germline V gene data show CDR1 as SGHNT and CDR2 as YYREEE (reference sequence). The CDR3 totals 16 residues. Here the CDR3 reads CASSPYVGRNTGELFF. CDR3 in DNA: TGTGCCAGCAGCCCGTACGTCGGGAGAAACACCGGGGAGCTGTTTTTT.